The 10 T cell receptor beta chains listed next were all sequenced from one sample in a study of blood T cell repertoires in COVID-19. Sequencing was performed with immunoSEQ multiplex PCR; in TCRdb, only in-frame clones are kept and a portion is missing. The data show 380,000 or so clones, with approximately 91% seen just once and 2% to 2.5% held by the top ten. Sequenced input: PBMCs or T cells enriched from blood (not recorded which). These receptors all stem from a woman aged 40-49 years with acute COVID-19.

V and J are TRBV29-1 and TRBJ1-1, with 9 bases identical to TRBD1. Germline CDR1 is SQVTM and CDR2 is ANQGSEA. With V trimmed by 6 bases and J by 11 bases, 10 bases remained unmatched. The CDR3 is 12 residues long. CDR3 nucleotides: TGCAGCGTAGGACTACAGGGGGCGTTGGCTTTCTTT. This gives the protein CSVGLQGALAFF. Supplemented by reference TRBV29-1 and TRBJ1-1, the full variable domain reads SAVISQKPSRDICQRGTSLTIQCQVDSQVTMMFWYRQQPGQSLTLIATANQGSEATYESGFVIDKFPISRPNLTFSTLTVSNMSPEDSSIYLCSVGLQGALAFFGQGTRLTVV.

This sequence joins TRBV6-5 and TRBJ1-2; TRBD1 is a possible D gene (6 bases). This CDR3 is built from 15 residues. With 0 bases removed from V and 7 bases from J, the gap between germline ends came to 15 bases. Germline V CDR1 and CDR2: MNHEY, SVGAGI. The CDR3 loop reads CASSYSSWGRVGYTF. The CDR3 DNA follows: TGTGCCAGCAGTTACTCGTCGTGGGGGCGGGTTGGCTACACCTTC.

The chain carries TRBV11-2 and TRBJ1-6, with no clear D. The CDR3 loop spans 15 amino acids. Germline V gene data show CDR1 as SGHAT and CDR2 as FQNNGV. V lost 1 base, J lost 2 bases, and 6 bases lay in between. CDR3 bases: TGTGCCAGCAGCTTAGGAGTGACCTATAATTCACCCCTCCACTTT. Amino acids: CASSLGVTYNSPLHF.

The rearrangement joins TRBV11-2 to TRBJ1-6; 11 positions match TRBD1. J lost 6 bases, V lost 5 bases, and 3 bases had no gene match. Germline values: CDR1 SGHAT, CDR2 FQNNGV. This CDR3 has 15 amino acids. CDR3 residues: CASSPGTGGNSPLHF. The CDR3 bases are TGTGCCAGCAGCCCTGGGACAGGGGGTAATTCACCCCTCCACTTT.

The chain couples TRBV5-1 to TRBJ1-2, with 7 bases identical to TRBD1. This CDR3 region has 14 residues. V lost 3 bases and J lost 7; bases outside the gene matches: 9. Germline loops: CDR1 SGHRS, CDR2 YFSETQ. For the CDR3, the DNA is TGCGCCAGCAGCTCGAATGCGCGGACAGGTGGCTACACCTTC. It specifies CASSSNARTGGYTF.

Remarks on this clone: A read error may produce the germline difference seen at one junction end. The chain carries TRBV5-1 and TRBJ1-2; possible D gene TRBD1, 5 bases. Germline assignment: CDR1 SGHRS and CDR2 YFSETQ. The CDR3 runs 14 residues. CDR3 bases: TGCGCCAGCAGCACCATTCAGGGAAACTACGGCTACACCTTC. Translation: CASSTIQGNYGYTF. Full variable domain (outside the CDR3, taken from reference TRBV5-1 and TRBJ1-2): KAGVTQTPRYLIKTRGQQVTLSCSPISGHRSVSWYQQTPGQGLQFLFEYFSETQRNKGNFPGRFSGRQFSNSRSEMNVSTLELGDSALYLCASSTIQGNYGYTFGSGTRLTVV.

The chain carries TRBV27 and TRBJ2-1, with D maybe TRBD1 (6 bases). CDR1 MNHEY and CDR2 SMNVEV come from the germline V gene (reference sequence). Between the trimmed V and J ends, which lost 5 bases and 7 bases, there was a span of 21 bases. This CDR3 has 16 amino acids. The CDR3 spells CASSPRGRGLNNEQFF. The CDR3, as DNA: TGTGCCAGCAGTCCCAGGGGCAGGGGTTTGAATAATGAGCAGTTCTTC.

This chain joins TRBV5-1 and TRBJ1-4, with D maybe TRBD1 (6 bases). The CDR3 is made up of 15 amino acids. The V end lost 4 bases, the J end lost 8 bases, and 18 bases lay between the germline ends. Germline values: CDR1 SGHRS, CDR2 YFSETQ. CDR3 amino acids: CASSLQQGDGEKLFF. The CDR3 bases are TGCGCCAGCAGCCTCCAACAGGGAGATGGGGAAAAACTGTTTTTT.

This chain joins TRBV12-3 or TRBV12-4 and TRBJ1-2, with TRBD1 matching over 7 bases. With 9 bases clipped from V and 5 bases from J, the junction kept 6 bases outside the gene matches. This CDR3 spans 12 amino acids. DNA of the CDR3: TGTGCCAGTCTTAAGGGGGCTTATGGCTACACCTTC. Its translation is CASLKGAYGYTF.

With respect to this clone: Since a much larger clone is just one base distant, this may be a read error. The rearrangement joins TRBV12-3 or TRBV12-4 to TRBJ1-1; tentatively, D is TRBD1 (6 bases). This CDR3 is 13 amino acids long. Between the trimmed V and J ends, which lost 6 bases and 0 bases, there was a span of 8 bases. The CDR3 DNA sequence: TGTGCCAGCAGCCGGACAGTGAACACTGAAGCTTTCTTT. Residues: CASSRTVNTEAFF.